This T cell receptor beta chain was obtained from a study of cytomegalovirus exposure and HLA in healthy donors (dated by TCRdb to the late 2010s). Study-level background: An earlier analysis of roughly 570 of the donors reported 276 Gb of sequence data and around 110 million unique TCR beta sequences obtained from some 200 million T cells. In the later analysis, no new phenotypic data were used to find candidate immune exposures; instead, reliance was placed on TCR beta sequences and their occurrence across donors. Donor age, sex, ethnicity and CMV serostatus were compiled alongside the repertoire data. The study profiled the T cell repertoires of 500 to 800 subjects by immunosequencing and related them to cytomegalovirus serostatus. Among roughly 400 genotyped donors of the cohort, an average of around 240,000 unique TCR beta nucleotide sequences were sequenced per donor, around 20% of them non-productive. To study patterns of TCR occurrence, a later analysis re-analyzed previously published TCR beta repertoires from around 670 donors and added high-resolution HLA genotyping. Both class I and class II loci were covered by HLA typing, at four-digit resolution. The number of donors typed differed by locus, with 629-630 for A, B, C, DRB1 and DQB1, 522 for DQA1, over 600 for DPA1, and around 460 for DPB1. A separate validation cohort of 100 to 150 different subjects was used in addition to the 666-subject first cohort. All discovery cohort repertoires had been generated using a single sequencing platform. The genetic ancestry cluster associated with self-reported Caucasian donors included roughly four fifths of the approximately 430 genotyped donors. In a later genetic analysis, genome-wide SNP genotypes for about 55% of the roughly 700 donors were used, and that subset was treated as a discovery cohort. Because of strong linkage in the cohort, roughly five DR-DQ haplotypes were treated as single units for association and clustering. High-throughput TCR immunosequencing, statistical association of individual TCRs with disease status, and machine learning were combined to predict cytomegalovirus infection status. In an earlier analysis of 587 of the donors, high-throughput TCR beta sequencing was used to judge whether each TCR beta V gene segment behaved as functional or pseudogenic. The aim of the study was to test whether cataloging public T cell receptors could identify signatures of past pathogen exposure. An early release covering 550 to 700 HLA-typed donors comprised 250 to 350 gigabases of sequencing data and tens of millions of unique TCR sequences. The paper's findings and limits, for the study overall: In a later genetic analysis, a missense DCLRE1C variant was associated with V-gene and J-gene trimming of TCR beta chains, and the association was replicated in an independent cohort. In a later analysis, HLA-associated TCR beta chains showed more clonal expansion and lower generation probabilities than non-associated chains that were equally common. It was suggested by the authors that the approach could potentially be generalized to other disease states and immunological phenotypes. Only TCR beta chains were sequenced in this cohort, and the absence of alpha or paired-chain data limited detectable features. In a later analysis, around 17,000 TCR beta sequences were associated with specific HLA alleles at a false discovery rate of 0.05. In a later genetic analysis, fewer N-insertions in productive TCRs were reported among donors in an Asian-associated ancestry cluster than the roughly 700-donor mean. The study gave a list of under 200 TCR beta chains associated with cytomegalovirus. When HLA alleles, especially DR and DQ, strongly co-occurred, TCR associations were difficult to assign to individual alleles. Some IMGT-functional V segments, including TRBV6-2 and TRBV6-3, could not be distinguished by the 87-base-pair reads and were therefore excluded. Roughly uniform sequencing depth across donors was assumed in presence/absence analyses, although this assumption may not hold. Immune exposure information for the cohort was limited to CMV serostatus. In a later analysis, most CMV-associated TCR beta chains were found to appear HLA-restricted, with HLA associations seemingly driven largely by CMV exposure. Because HLA typing was unavailable for some donors at each locus, only the typed subset was used in association tests. In both the original and validation cohorts, the classifier was reported to diagnose cytomegalovirus status with high specificity and sensitivity. A further reported finding was that TCR beta sequences accurately predicted the HLA-A and HLA-B alleles for most subjects in the first cohort. In vitro tests confirmed that a few of the cytomegalovirus-associated TCR beta chains recognize cytomegalovirus antigens. According to a later analysis, parvovirus B19, influenza, CMV and Epstein-Barr virus appeared linked to several top co-occurrence clusters. A later analysis found that TCR association rates varied across HLA loci, with DRB1 alleles showing the most associated TCRs and HLA-C alleles the fewest. Most TCR sequences were observed very rarely across donors, whereas some public TCRs were present in many individuals. Because counts were too low, seventeen rarely observed V segments, including chromosome 9 orphons, were excluded from the earlier analysis of several hundred of the donors. A cluster of highly shared sequence variants was judged likely to be a technical artifact of the sequencing pipeline. Correlated functional status among segregating V segments might be attributable to linkage disequilibrium, but an unknown experimental factor could not be ruled out. Broadly in line with IMGT annotations, most TCR beta V segments showed up in productive rearrangements about 87% or about 30% of the time in an earlier analysis of under 700 of the donors.

CDR1 MGHRA and CDR2 YSYEKL are derived from the germline V gene. From the cysteine up to the phenylalanine, the CDR3 has a length of 16 residues. This entry keeps only the CDR3 DNA: 48 bases, framed from base 1. V gives up 1 base and J gives up 0 bases, and the segment between their germline ends measures 9 bases. On this clone itself: Its cognate antigen has yet to be identified. No base quality information exists; no much larger clone differs at one position.

The cohort consisted of hundreds of healthy bone marrow donors. At the time of sampling, all cohort members were nominally healthy, though unrecorded immune exposures were likely present. The donor was CMV seropositive and belonged to the group of 250 to 300 seropositive cohort members. A peripheral blood sample was collected from each donor, and TCR beta sequencing was performed on peripheral blood mononuclear cells. Genomic DNA was extracted from the blood cell samples with the Qiagen DNeasy Blood Extraction Kit. Library prep was done by the immunoSEQ multiplex PCR assay. The multiplex PCR relied on a mix of 60 forward primers for TCR Vbeta segments and 13 reverse primers for TCR Jbeta segments. The CDR3 region of rearranged TCR beta genes was amplified from genomic DNA with a multiplex PCR assay. Amplified TCR beta libraries were sequenced as 87-base-pair reads on the Illumina HiSeq System. On the study's bioinformatics: A later analysis counted tens of millions of unique TCR beta chains across the 640 or so repertoires, and 10 million to 12 million of these chains were shared by at least two donors. Raw reads were error-corrected and collapsed into unique sequences with a nearest-neighbor algorithm that merged closely related sequences to remove PCR and sequencing errors. CDR3 sequences were aligned to IMGT reference sequences to assign V, D and J gene segments. Each retained sequence needed at least a six-nucleotide match to both a V gene segment and a J gene segment. A rearrangement counted as productive if the CDR3 had no stop codons and remained in frame with V and J, and every other rearrangement counted as non-productive. CDR3 was defined according to IMGT convention as the region running from the second conserved V-encoded cysteine to the conserved J-encoded phenylalanine. The earlier analysis of fewer than 700 of the donors excluded sequences that lacked an unambiguous match to a single V gene segment. In an earlier analysis of approximately 500 of the donors, a V segment was called functional when productive rearrangements were above 56.7%, and segregating when the standard deviation between donors exceeded 5%. A statistical classification framework was built to diagnose cytomegalovirus status from the catalog of TCR beta chain sequences. V and J gene assignment, in a later analysis, came from comparing TCR nucleotide sequences with IMGT/GENE-DB human TR gene sequences. The TCRdist pipeline was used in a later analysis to assign CDR3 sequences and most-parsimonious VDJ recombination scenarios. In a later analysis, each TCR beta chain was defined by its CDR3 amino acid sequence together with its V-gene family, and reads lacking a unique V-gene family were excluded. To address suspected cross-contamination and a sequencing artifact, a later analysis removed approximately 600 highly shared, low-generation-probability nucleotide sequences. For each public chain, a later analysis derived a clonal expansion index from normalized ranks of inferred template counts within each repertoire. In a later analysis, generation probabilities were computed with a VDJ recombination model fitted to out-of-frame rearrangements, and the resulting probabilities were checked against IGoR. A later analysis scored TCR-TCR, TCR-HLA and TCR-CMV co-occurrence with hypergeometric tests, applying a repertoire-size bias correction to TCR pairs. To estimate false discovery rates, a later analysis permuted the HLA or CMV assignments 20 times. A later analysis grouped co-occurring TCRs with DBSCAN, adding TCRdist sequence similarity when clustering within HLA-allele-positive subsets. For co-occurrence clustering, repertoires with fewer than 30,000 or more than 120,000 public chains were excluded, along with four to six repertoires with anomalous nucleotide sharing. TCRdb carries this immuneACCESS record with in-frame sequences only. Its versions omit some clonotypes, under half of them owing to an unresolved V gene in the studies checked, with the rest unexplained. D and trimming come from the DNA, and the V and J calls and clone size come from that table. This sample holds around 130,000 clones; around 84% were observed only once. Of the sample, 2.5% to 3% is held by the ten largest clones.

The TCR sequence derives from a woman aged 18-35 years in good health and CMV-seropositive. This sequence uses TRBV4-1 and TRBJ1-4; 5 matching bases give a weak D call of TRBD1. The sample comprised PBMCs. The CDR3 amino acid sequence is: CASSQAGGATNEKLFF. The nucleotides are TGCGCCAGCAGCCAAGCCGGGGGGGCAACTAATGAAAAACTGTTTTTT.